A single sample is the source of the 7 T cell receptor beta chains below, sequenced in a study of T cell responses to AZD1222 COVID-19 vaccine. Only in-frame clones appear in the TCRdb table, and some are missing; sequencing was by immunoSEQ multiplex PCR. The sample has over 100,000 clones; 86% are singletons. The sample here was peripheral blood, taken on day 0 of AZD1222 vaccination. The source of these receptors is an adult in good health.

The chain links TRBV6-5 to TRBJ2-5; D gene uncertain. Germline CDR1 and CDR2: MNHEY and SVGAGI. This CDR3 contains 12 residues. V was clipped by 8 bases and J by 7 bases, with 14 bases between them. Here the CDR3 DNA reads TGTGCCAGCGGTCCCCCCCAACCGACCCAGTACTTC. Protein sequence: CASGPPQPTQYF.

The chain carries TRBV19 and TRBJ1-3, with D uncertain. There are 15 residues in the CDR3. Germline CDR1 LNHDA, CDR2 SQIVND (reference sequence). The V end was cut by 10 bases, the J end by 2 bases, with 18 bases between. CDR3 coding DNA: TGTGCCACCGAACGCGTGGCAAAGACTGGAAACACCATATATTTT. It is translated as CATERVAKTGNTIYF. Full variable domain (remainder filled in from reference TRBV19 and TRBJ1-3): DGGITQSPKYLFRKEGQNVTLSCEQNLNHDAMYWYRQDPGQGLRLIYYSQIVNDFQKGDIAEGYSVSREKKESFPLTVTSAQKNPTAFYLCATERVAKTGNTIYFGEGSWLTVV.

Only one count was recorded for this clone. The chain links TRBV7-2 to TRBJ1-1, with D perhaps TRBD1 (6 bases). There are 12 residues in the CDR3. Trimming cost V 5 bases and J 11 bases, with 15 bases left between them. The germline V gene encodes CDR1 SGHTA and CDR2 FQGNSA. CDR3 sequence reads: CASSRGGREAFF. In nucleotides, the CDR3 is TGTGCCAGCAGCCGGGGGGGCCGTGAGGCTTTCTTT. The full variable domain, completed using reference TRBV7-2 and TRBJ1-1, is GAGVSQSPSNKVTEKGKDVELRCDPISGHTALYWYRQSLGQGLEFLIYFQGNSAPDKSGLPSDRFSAERTGGSVSTLTIQRTQQEDSAVYLCASSRGGREAFFGQGTRLTVV.

The J gene is TRBJ1-2, the V gene TRBV6-5; weak D call: TRBD1 (5 bases). Trimming left V 6 bases short and J 8 bases short, with 13 bases between. The CDR3 covers 12 residues. CDR1 is MNHEY and CDR2 is SVGAGI in the germline V gene. The CDR3 protein is CASSRRQGGYTF. DNA of the CDR3: TGTGCCAGCAGCCGACGGCAGGGCGGCTACACCTTC.

The rearrangement links TRBV30 to TRBJ1-2, with 8 bases matching TRBD1. V shed 2 bases and J 7 bases; nucleotides not matched to a gene: 12. CDR1 is GTSNPN and CDR2 is SVGIG in the germline V gene (reference sequence). The CDR3 is 15 amino acids. CDR3 in DNA: TGTGCCTGGAGTAGCGGGGTGGGACAGGAGTTTGGCTACACCTTC. Protein product: CAWSSGVGQEFGYTF.

This chain connects TRBV10-3 to TRBJ1-5; D may be TRBD1 (6 bases). The CDR3 covers 14 residues. Germline CDR1 and CDR2: ENHRY and SYGVKD. V lost 3 bases and J 4 bases, leaving 10 bases between the germline ends. The CDR3 nucleotides are TGTGCCATCAGTGAACAGGGTATAAATCAGCCCCAGCATTTT. This gives the protein CAISEQGINQPQHF.

The rearrangement uses TRBV14 and TRBJ1-2, with D possibly being TRBD1 (5 bases). Trimming took 3 bases from V and 6 from J, leaving 20 bases between them. The CDR3 contains 16 residues. In germline, CDR1 is SGHDN, CDR2 FVKESK. The CDR3 here is CASSHATGRLQDGYTF. In nucleotides, the CDR3 is TGTGCCAGCAGCCACGCAACAGGTCGCTTACAAGATGGCTACACCTTC. Looking up the rest from reference TRBV14 and TRBJ1-2 gives the full variable domain: EAGVTQFPSHSVIEKGQTVTLRCDPISGHDNLYWYRRVMGKEIKFLLHFVKESKQDESGMPNNRFLAERTGGTYSTLKVQPAELEDSGVYFCASSHATGRLQDGYTFGSGTRLTVV.